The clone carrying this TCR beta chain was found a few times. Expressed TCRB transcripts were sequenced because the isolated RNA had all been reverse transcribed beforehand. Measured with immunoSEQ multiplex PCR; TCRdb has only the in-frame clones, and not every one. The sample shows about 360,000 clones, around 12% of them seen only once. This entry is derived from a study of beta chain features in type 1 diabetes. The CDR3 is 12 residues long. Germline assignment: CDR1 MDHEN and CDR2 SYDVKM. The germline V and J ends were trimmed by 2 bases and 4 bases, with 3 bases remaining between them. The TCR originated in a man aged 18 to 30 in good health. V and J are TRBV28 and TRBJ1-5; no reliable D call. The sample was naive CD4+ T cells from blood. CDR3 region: CASSLLNQPQHF. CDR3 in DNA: TGTGCCAGCAGTTTACTGAATCAGCCCCAGCATTTT.